This section outlines one TCR beta chain sequence together with its context. This clonotype was observed a handful of times. Its antigen is currently not known. No qualities accompany the bases; no much larger clone lies one base away. V loses 3 bases, J loses 2 bases, and the germline ends lie 14 bases apart. CDR1 is given as MNHEY and CDR2 as SVGEGT, both from the germline V gene. The CDR3 contains 15 residues, cysteine and phenylalanine counted. The read is trimmed to its CDR3 DNA, 45 bases read in frame from base 1. This specimen belongs to a study of response to subunit inactivated influenza vaccine (dated by TCRdb to 2016 to 2018). Regarding the research as a whole: To follow how T cells responded to a trivalent subunit inactivated influenza vaccine, the researchers relied on deep quantitative profiling of the T cell receptor repertoire. Points the paper makes about the study in general: It was suggested by the authors that each seasonal influenza vaccination may recruit only a limited number of new T cells.

The receptor library was made with RT-PCR. Instrument on record: Illumina HiSeq 2500. TCRdb took the public reads, trimmed them with fastp at Q25, ran MiXCR for clone calling and kept in-frame beta chains. Each record represents a unique CDR3 protein, reported with the most common genes and DNA among its rows. This sample is represented by 170,000 or so distinct CDR3 sequences; about 10% of them were singletons. Together, the top ten hold approximately 39% of the sample. The V and J genes are TRBV6-2 or TRBV6-3 and TRBJ2-7; no D gene is confidently identified. The sequence was obtained from a man between 50 and 69 years old who received an inactivated influenza vaccine. Donor details come from another sample of the same person, matched by shared clones. The sample was CD8+ T cells sorted from PBMCs, taken around 25 months after vaccination. The CDR3: CASSYSQFTTYEQYF. The sequenced DNA: TGTGCCAGCAGTTATTCTCAATTTACCACCTACGAGCAGTACTTC.